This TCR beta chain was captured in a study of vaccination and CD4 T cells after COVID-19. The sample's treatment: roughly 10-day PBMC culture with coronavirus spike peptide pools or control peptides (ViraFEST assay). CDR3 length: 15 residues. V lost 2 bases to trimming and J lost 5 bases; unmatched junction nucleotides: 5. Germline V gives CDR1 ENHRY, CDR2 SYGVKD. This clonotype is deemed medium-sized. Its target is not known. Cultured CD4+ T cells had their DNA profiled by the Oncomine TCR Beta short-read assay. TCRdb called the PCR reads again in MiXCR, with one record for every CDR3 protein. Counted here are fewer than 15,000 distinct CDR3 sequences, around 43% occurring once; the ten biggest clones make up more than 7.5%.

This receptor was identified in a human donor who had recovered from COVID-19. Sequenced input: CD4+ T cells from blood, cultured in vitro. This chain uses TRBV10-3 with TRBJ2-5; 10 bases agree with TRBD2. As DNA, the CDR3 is TGTGCCATCAGTGAGAATACTAGCGGGGATGAGACCCAGTACTTC. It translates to CAISENTSGDETQYF.